The sequence of this T cell receptor beta chain was determined in a study of T-cell memory formation after mild COVID-19. Study outcomes and limitations: Contracting clones localized mainly to CM and EM when CD4+ and mainly to EMRA when CD8+. Cross-reactive memory apparently joined, as some responding clones appeared in pre-infection memory. While clones contracting from day 15 to 85 were balanced between CD4 and CD8, later expanders leaned CD4+.

TCRdb reanalysed the 5' RACE reads using MiXCR and keeps one entry per CDR3 protein. This sample carries hundreds of thousands of distinct CDR3 sequences, over 25% of them seen once, and the ten largest clones take roughly 13%. Concerning this clonotype: Its antigen remains unknown.

Sequences were obtained from PBMCs or a T cell subset sorted from them (not recorded which). The receptor's source is an adult woman who had mild COVID-19 (a few samples of this study predate the infection). Cell type and time point are not known.

CDR3 region: CASTTGLANYGYTF. In DNA form, the CDR3 reads TGTGCCAGCACAACGGGCCTAGCAAACTATGGCTACACCTTC. The chain carries TRBV19 and TRBJ1-2; D is undetermined. Germline values: CDR1 LNHDA, CDR2 SQIVND (reference sequence). This CDR3 has 14 amino acids. Trimming stripped 9 bases from V and 2 bases from J, with 16 bases between.